This is a list of T cell receptor beta chains from one sample in a study of cytomegalovirus exposure and HLA in healthy donors. Assay used: immunoSEQ multiplex PCR; TCRdb lists only in-frame clones, some missing. The profile covers around 140,000 clones, with about 81% appearing a single time and approximately 8.1% taken by the ten largest. The sequenced sample was PBMCs. Source of these receptors: a woman aged 45-65 years in good health and CMV-seropositive. The CDR3 runs from the conserved cysteine through the conserved F or W. The D gene is left open where the match is weak. Clone size, where shown, is once, few, many, or a class for clones that have expanded.

d_gene,abundance,j_gene,v_gene,CDR3aa,CDR3nt
-,once,TRBJ2-1,TRBV5-1,CASSLASSSYNEQFF,TGCGCCAGCAGCTTGGCATCGAGCTCCTACAATGAGCAGTTCTTC
TRBD1,once,TRBJ1-3,TRBV25-1,CASSHRGSGNTIYF,TGTGCCAGCAGTCACAGGGGCTCTGGAAACACCATATATTTT
TRBD1,-,TRBJ1-4,TRBV5-1,CASRAQGAEKKLFF,TGCGCCAGCAGAGCACAGGGGGCTGAGAAAAAACTGTTTTTT
-,-,TRBJ2-1,TRBV28,CASTVYEGVSYNEQFF,TGTGCCAGCACCGTTTACGAAGGAGTTTCCTACAATGAGCAGTTCTTC
TRBD1,-,TRBJ1-2,TRBV2,CASIRDRGIYGYTF,TGTGCCAGCATTCGGGACAGGGGAATTTATGGCTACACCTTC
-,-,TRBJ1-2,TRBV30,CAWSVLPGYGYTF,TGTGCCTGGAGTGTACTCCCCGGCTATGGCTACACCTTC
TRBD2,-,TRBJ2-2,TRBV5-4,CASSSGLALSTGELFF,TGTGCCAGCAGCTCTGGACTAGCGCTTAGCACCGGGGAGCTGTTTTTT
TRBD2,-,TRBJ2-1,TRBV7-3,CASSLAGGPYNEQFF,TGTGCCAGCAGCTTAGCGGGAGGGCCCTACAATGAGCAGTTCTTC
-,-,TRBJ1-1,TRBV5-1,CASYMGQQNTEAFF,TGCGCCAGCTACATGGGACAACAGAACACTGAAGCTTTCTTT
TRBD2,-,TRBJ2-1,TRBV28,CASSSASGYNEQFF,TGTGCCAGCAGTTCTGCTAGCGGATACAATGAGCAGTTCTTC
-,-,TRBJ2-1,TRBV5-1,CASSLGTGIQYNEQFF,TGCGCCAGCAGCTTGGGGACGGGGATCCAATACAATGAGCAGTTCTTC
TRBD1,once,TRBJ2-3,TRBV30,CAWMGDRTRDTQYF,TGTGCCTGGATGGGGGACAGGACCAGGGATACGCAGTATTTT
TRBD2,-,TRBJ2-1,TRBV27,CASTTSGGNEQFF,TGTGCCAGCACAACTAGCGGGGGCAATGAGCAGTTCTTC
TRBD1,-,TRBJ1-2,TRBV5-6,CASSLPGTGVGYTF,TGTGCCAGCAGCTTGCCCGGGACAGGGGTTGGCTACACCTTC
-,-,TRBJ1-1,TRBV5-5,CASSRFWRGMNTEAFF,TGTGCCAGCAGTCGGTTTTGGCGGGGTATGAACACTGAAGCTTTCTTT
TRBD1,-,TRBJ2-2,TRBV5-1,CASSWDSSNTGELFF,TGCGCCAGCAGCTGGGACAGTTCGAACACCGGGGAGCTGTTTTTT
-,-,TRBJ1-1,TRBV5-5,CASSLIPRAGAAEAFF,TGTGCCAGCAGCTTAATTCCCCGGGCAGGGGCCGCTGAAGCTTTCTTT